This T cell receptor beta chain was found in a study of radiotherapy plus CTLA-4 blockade in lung cancer. Overall study findings and caveats: Response, reportedly, was best predicted by interferon-beta along with early blood T cell clone dynamics. TCR clones from tumors expanded in blood after radiotherapy plus ipilimumab.

This clone has just one count. Antigen: not known. The study treated chemo-refractory metastatic non-small-cell lung cancer patients with focal radiation plus ipilimumab CTLA-4 blockade. The assay was immunoSEQ multiplex PCR, and TCRdb's table has in-frame clones only and misses some. Of roughly 110,000 clones listed, under 90% were seen once; the top ten hold approximately 2.5%. Specimen: peripheral blood, collected from a patient treated with radiotherapy plus ipilimumab. The clonotype comes from a human donor with non-small cell lung cancer that progressed on radiotherapy plus ipilimumab. Some clones in this sample may be carry-over from other donors' samples.

The CDR3 region is CSVGIQGRDTQYF. DNA of the CDR3: TGCAGCGTGGGTATCCAGGGGCGGGATACGCAGTATTTT. The V call is TRBV29-1, the J call TRBJ2-3; weak D call: TRBD1 (6 bases). Germline V gives CDR1 SQVTM, CDR2 ANQGSEA. The CDR3 covers 13 residues. V was cut by 6 bases and J by 6 bases, with 16 bases left in between.